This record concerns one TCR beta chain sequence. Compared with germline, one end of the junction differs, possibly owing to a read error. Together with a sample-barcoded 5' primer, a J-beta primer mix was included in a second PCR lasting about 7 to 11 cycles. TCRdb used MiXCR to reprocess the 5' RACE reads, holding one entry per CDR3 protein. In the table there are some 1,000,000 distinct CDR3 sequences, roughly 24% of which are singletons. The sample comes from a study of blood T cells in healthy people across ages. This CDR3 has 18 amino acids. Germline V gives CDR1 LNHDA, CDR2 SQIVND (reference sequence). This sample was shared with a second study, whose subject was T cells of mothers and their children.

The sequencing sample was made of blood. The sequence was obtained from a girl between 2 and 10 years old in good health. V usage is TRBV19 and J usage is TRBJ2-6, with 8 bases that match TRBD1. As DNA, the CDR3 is TGTGCCAGTACCATGGATCCAGGGGGCGCGCTCGGGGCCAGCGTCCTGGCTTTC. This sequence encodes CASTMDPGGALGASVLAF.